The 26 T cell receptor beta chains presented below share a single source sample, sequenced in a study of blood T cell repertoires in COVID-19. Sequencing was performed with immunoSEQ multiplex PCR; in TCRdb, only in-frame clones are kept and a portion is missing. Of 290,000 or so clones listed, more than 75% are singletons. The specimen sequenced was PBMCs or T cells enriched from blood (not recorded which). The receptor source for this set is a woman between 18 and 30 years old who had recovered from COVID-19.

The rearrangement links TRBV7-8 to TRBJ2-7, with 7 nucleotides matching TRBD1. CDR1 and CDR2 (germline): SGHVS, FQNEAQ. This CDR3 has 14 amino acids. Trimming at V came to 6 bases and at J to 2 bases, leaving 7 bases not matched to a gene. CDR3 nucleotides: TGTGCCAGCAGTTATACGGACAGGCCCTACGAGCAGTACTTC. This translates into CASSYTDRPYEQYF.

This clone was seen just once. The chain combines TRBV2 with TRBJ2-1, with TRBD1 as a possible D gene (6 bases). Trimming removed 6 bases from V and 2 bases from J, with 23 bases in between. The germline V gene has CDR1 SNHLY and CDR2 FYNNEI. The CDR3 runs to 18 residues. The DNA for the CDR3 is TGTGCCAGCAGCTCCCTGACAGGAGATTACAACCCCTACAATGAGCAGTTCTTC. It specifies CASSSLTGDYNPYNEQFF.

This clone was picked up one time. The J gene is TRBJ2-1, the V gene TRBV24-1; D remains unclear. Trimming shortened V by 1 base and J by 1 base, and 10 bases separated the two germline ends. Germline assignment: CDR1 KGHDR and CDR2 SFDVKD. The CDR3 is 16 amino acids. The CDR3 DNA reads as TGTGCCACCAGTGATTTTGTTGCCGGTTCCTACAATGAGCAGTTCTTC. Translating gives CATSDFVAGSYNEQFF.

The chain joins TRBV10-1 to TRBJ2-6; possibly TRBD1 for D (5 bases). V was pared by 10 bases and J by 2 bases, with 15 bases between. Germline V CDR1 and CDR2: WNHNN, SYGVQD (reference sequence). The length of the CDR3 is 15 residues. The CDR3 protein is CATLQDKTGANVLTF. CDR3 nucleotides: TGCGCCACCCTACAGGACAAGACTGGGGCCAACGTCCTGACTTTC.

This sequence joins TRBV11-1 and TRBJ2-3; TRBD2 aligns across 7 bases. The V gene end was trimmed by 6 bases and the J gene end by 0 bases; junction bases not matched to a gene: 6. The CDR3 totals 15 residues. Germline loops: CDR1 SGHAT, CDR2 FQDESV (reference sequence). CDR3 coding DNA: TGTGCCAGCAGTTCCAGGACTAGGAGCACAGATACGCAGTATTTT. Its translation is CASSSRTRSTDTQYF.

The rearrangement links TRBV5-1 to TRBJ1-4, with D perhaps TRBD1 (5 bases). CDR1 and CDR2 from the germline V gene are SGHRS and YFSETQ. V was pared by 5 bases and J by 2 bases, with 10 bases between. CDR3 length: 14 amino acids. The CDR3 protein is CASRATGTNEKLFF. The CDR3 DNA sequence: TGCGCCAGCAGGGCAACAGGTACTAATGAAAAACTGTTTTTT.

The chain uses TRBV30 and TRBJ1-6, with 9 nucleotides matching TRBD1. CDR3 length equals 17 residues. With V trimmed by 4 bases and J by 8 bases, 15 bases remained unmatched. Germline CDR1 and CDR2: GTSNPN and SVGIG (reference sequence). For the CDR3, the DNA is TGTGCCTGGACACCATTAATGCCGGGACAGGGTGATTCACCCCTCCACTTT. This encodes CAWTPLMPGQGDSPLHF.

The CDR3 bases are TGTGCCAGCAGTCTTGGGACAGGGGGCGTCTATGGCTACACCTTC. This translates into CASSLGTGGVYGYTF. The V call is TRBV6-5, the J call TRBJ1-2; 12 bases fit TRBD1. V shed 5 bases, J shed 4 bases, and the junction held 5 bases outside the gene matches. The V gene's germline CDR1 is MNHEY and CDR2 SVGAGI. The CDR3 is 15 amino acids.

With respect to this clone: This CDR3 is also generated by other DNA sequences in the sample. This rearrangement joins TRBV4-1 to TRBJ2-7; 15 bases match TRBD2. The CDR3 covers 18 residues. Germline CDR1 and CDR2: MGHRA and YSYEKL. V lost 0 bases and J lost 7; bases outside the gene matches: 10. DNA of the CDR3: TGCGCCAGCAGCCAAGAGGGACTAGCGGGAGGAAGATACTATGAGCAGTACTTC. It yields the protein CASSQEGLAGGRYYEQYF.

The chain joins TRBV24-1 to TRBJ2-1; D ambiguous. CDR3 length: 12 amino acids. The germline V gene has CDR1 KGHDR and CDR2 SFDVKD. V was cut by 5 bases and J by 8 bases, with 9 bases left in between. Written as DNA, the CDR3 is TGTGCCACCAGTGTCGAGCACGATGAGCAGTTCTTC. It encodes CATSVEHDEQFF.

The rearrangement links TRBV9 to TRBJ1-5, with 7 bases matching TRBD1. The CDR3 is 15 residues long. Germline V gives CDR1 SGDLS, CDR2 YYNGEE. The V gene end was trimmed by 0 bases and the J gene end by 6 bases; junction bases not matched to a gene: 6. The CDR3: CASSVGGQVGQPQHF. CDR3 DNA sequence: TGTGCCAGCAGCGTAGGAGGACAGGTCGGTCAGCCCCAGCATTTT. Based on the CDR3 plus reference TRBV9 and TRBJ1-5, the full variable domain is DSGVTQTPKHLITATGQRVTLRCSPRSGDLSVYWYQQSLDQGLQFLIQYYNGEERAKGNILERFSAQQFPDLHSELNLSSLELGDSALYFCASSVGGQVGQPQHFGDGTRLSIL.

This clone showed up just once. V is TRBV7-9 and J is TRBJ2-5, with 11 bases lining up with TRBD2. J gave up 5 bases and V 4 bases, and 3 bases lay outside the gene matches. Per the germline V gene, CDR1 is SEHNR and CDR2 is FQNEAQ (reference sequence). This CDR3 contains 14 residues. The CDR3 reads CASSSSGRWETQYF. The CDR3 nucleotides are TGTGCCAGCAGCTCTAGCGGGAGGTGGGAGACCCAGTACTTC. The variable domain in full, with the rest retrieved from reference TRBV7-9 and TRBJ2-5, is DTGVSQNPRHKITKRGQNVTFRCDPISEHNRLYWYRQTLGQGPEFLTYFQNEAQLEKSRLLSDRFSAERPKGSFSTLEIQRTEQGDSAMYLCASSSSGRWETQYFGPGTRLLVL.

The CDR3 protein is CATSDHGDREKTGYGYTF. CDR3 DNA: TGTGCCACCAGTGATCATGGGGACAGGGAGAAGACTGGGTATGGCTACACCTTC. The chain has TRBV24-1 and TRBJ1-2; the match to TRBD1 covers 9 bases. CDR3 length equals 18 residues. V shed 3 bases and J 5 bases; nucleotides not matched to a gene: 15. Germline V lookup: CDR1 KGHDR, CDR2 SFDVKD.

The rearrangement uses TRBV18 and TRBJ1-3; 10 positions agree with TRBD1. Germline V lookup: CDR1 KGHSH, CDR2 LQKENI. With V trimmed by 3 bases and J by 1 base, 9 bases remained unmatched. The CDR3 length is 18 residues. CDR3 residues: CASSPVSGTGVSGNTIYF. The CDR3 nucleotides are TGTGCCAGCTCACCCGTCTCTGGGACAGGGGTTTCTGGAAACACCATATATTTT.

The genes are TRBV29-1 and TRBJ1-2; 9 bases line up with TRBD1. Germline V CDR1 and CDR2: SQVTM, ANQGSEA. This CDR3 is built from 14 residues. Losses at the gene ends were 5 bases for V and 2 bases for J; bases not matched to a gene: 6. DNA for the CDR3: TGCAGCGTTCTGGAGACAGGGGGAAACTATGGCTACACCTTC. Protein product: CSVLETGGNYGYTF. The full variable domain, completed using reference TRBV29-1 and TRBJ1-2, is SAVISQKPSRDICQRGTSLTIQCQVDSQVTMMFWYRQQPGQSLTLIATANQGSEATYESGFVIDKFPISRPNLTFSTLTVSNMSPEDSSIYLCSVLETGGNYGYTFGSGTRLTVV.

The chain is built from TRBV7-9 and TRBJ2-7, with D maybe TRBD1 (6 bases). Germline V gene data show CDR1 as SEHNR and CDR2 as FQNEAQ (reference sequence). The ends were cut back, 5 bases at V and 9 bases at J, with 17 bases in the middle. There are 13 residues in the CDR3. The CDR3 DNA reads TGTGCCAGCAGCGAAGAAACAGGGCTCTGGCAGTACTTC. Translating it yields CASSEETGLWQYF. Based on the CDR3 plus reference TRBV7-9 and TRBJ2-7, the full variable domain is DTGVSQNPRHKITKRGQNVTFRCDPISEHNRLYWYRQTLGQGPEFLTYFQNEAQLEKSRLLSDRFSAERPKGSFSTLEIQRTEQGDSAMYLCASSEETGLWQYFGPGTRLTVT.

The chain is built from TRBV6-5 and TRBJ2-7; possibly TRBD2 for D (5 bases). This CDR3 comprises 12 residues. Trimming removed 6 bases at V and 6 bases at J, with 12 bases between. Germline-derived CDR1 and CDR2 are MNHEY and SVGAGI. The CDR3 protein is CASRRAPGEQYF. The CDR3 DNA sequence: TGTGCCAGCAGGAGGGCTCCGGGCGAGCAGTACTTC.

The CDR3: CASSVELAGMQETQYF. CDR3 coding DNA: TGTGCCAGCAGCGTTGAACTAGCGGGCATGCAAGAGACCCAGTACTTC. The chain uses TRBV9 and TRBJ2-5, with 9 bases aligning to TRBD2. There are 16 residues in the CDR3. With V trimmed by 2 bases and J by 2 bases, 7 bases remained unmatched. CDR1 SGDLS and CDR2 YYNGEE come from the germline V gene.

The J gene is TRBJ2-3, the V gene TRBV11-3, with TRBD2 matching over 7 bases. The junction had 1 base not matched to a gene; V was cut back by 1 base and J by 9 bases. Germline V CDR1 and CDR2: SGHNT, YENEEA. CDR3 size: 12 residues. CDR3 sequence (DNA): TGTGCCAGCAGCTTAGCAGCGGGGACGCAGTATTTT. Its translation: CASSLAAGTQYF.

The chain recombines TRBV7-3 with TRBJ2-1, with TRBD2 matching 11 bases. V dropped 5 bases and J dropped 0; count of bases not matched to a gene: 6. Looked up from germline, CDR1 is SGHTA and CDR2 is FQGTGA. CDR3 length: 17 amino acids. The CDR3 sequence: CASSNQLAGDSYNEQFF. DNA for the CDR3: TGTGCCAGCAGCAACCAACTAGCGGGGGACTCCTACAATGAGCAGTTCTTC.

In its sample, this clone was seen once. The CDR3 protein is CSVGRGGWDEQYF. The DNA for the CDR3 is TGCAGCGTGGGAAGAGGCGGGTGGGACGAGCAGTACTTC. The genes are TRBV29-1 and TRBJ2-7; weak D call: TRBD2 (5 bases). There are 13 residues in the CDR3. Trimming removed 6 bases at V and 5 bases at J, with 17 bases between. The germline gives CDR1 SQVTM, CDR2 ANQGSEA.

The rearrangement links TRBV7-2 to TRBJ2-1; TRBD1 might be the D (5 bases). Germline V gene sequence: CDR1 SGHTA, CDR2 FQGNSA. Trimming stripped 1 base from V and 10 bases from J, with 17 bases between. The CDR3 contains 15 residues. Written as DNA, the CDR3 is TGTGCCAGCAGCTTAGAAGGGGATATTAGTGAGGAGCAGTTCTTC. Its protein is CASSLEGDISEEQFF.

The V gene is TRBV28, the J gene TRBJ2-3; a possible D gene is TRBD2 (6 bases). The CDR3 is 14 amino acids. The germline CDR1 and CDR2 sequences are MDHEN and SYDVKM. V was cut by 6 bases and J by 6 bases, with 16 bases left in between. The DNA for the CDR3 is TGTGCCAGCAGCAGCGGGCCCATGGTTGATACGCAGTATTTT. This codes for CASSSGPMVDTQYF.

The chain carries TRBV27 and TRBJ1-2, with 8 bases matching TRBD1. This CDR3 region has 16 residues. The ends lost 2 bases at V and 4 bases at J; junction bases unmatched: 9. Germline CDR1 MNHEY, CDR2 SMNVEV (reference sequence). CDR3 residues: CASSLVGDRRIYGYTF. In DNA form, the CDR3 reads TGTGCCAGCAGTTTAGTTGGGGACAGGAGAATCTATGGCTACACCTTC.

This clone was picked up one time. The V and J genes are TRBV5-6 and TRBJ2-2; 7 bases agree with TRBD1. V shed 4 bases, J shed 0 bases, and the junction held 12 bases outside the gene matches. CDR1 SGHDT and CDR2 YYEEEE come from the germline V gene. The CDR3 extends over 18 amino acids. CDR3 DNA sequence: TGTGCCAGCAGCGCCGATACAGGGGTACGACCGAACACCGGGGAGCTGTTTTTT. Its protein is CASSADTGVRPNTGELFF.

This clone has just one count. The chain uses TRBV6-4 and TRBJ2-1; D is possibly TRBD2 (6 bases). Germline-derived CDR1 and CDR2 are MRHNA and SNTAGT. This CDR3 has 13 residues. Trimming removed 6 bases from V and 6 bases from J, with 12 bases in between. The CDR3 bases are TGTGCCAGCAGCAAGGAGGGGACCAATGAGCAGTTCTTC. Translation gives CASSKEGTNEQFF.